This T cell receptor beta chain comes out of a study of T cells after yellow fever vaccination. There are many counts of this clonotype. TCRdb itself ran the 5' RACE reads through MiXCR, one entry per CDR3 protein. The sample includes over 250,000 distinct CDR3 sequences, about 4% of them seen just once. From germline, CDR1 is MNHEY and CDR2 SVGAGI. V was clipped by 6 bases and J by 3 bases; unmatched bases: 3. The CDR3 has 13 residues. The specimen comprised PBMCs, sampled 5 days after the yellow fever booster vaccination. The receptor was isolated from a man between 18 and 29 years old who received the YFV17D yellow fever vaccine. The chain combines TRBV6-5 with TRBJ2-7, with 9 bases aligning to TRBD1. As DNA, the CDR3 is TGTGCCAGCAGAACGGGACAGGGCTACGAGCAGTACTTC. This gives the protein CASRTGQGYEQYF.